The 8 T cell receptor beta chains below all came from one sample that was sequenced in a study of Graves' ophthalmopathy and Graves' hyperthyroidism (dated by TCRdb to the late 2010s). Sequencing was carried out with an Illumina HiSeq 2000. For repertoire sequencing, TCR beta CDR3 regions were amplified from RNA transcripts. The first round was an RT-PCR using HTBI primers with the Qiagen OneStep RT-PCR kit, and this first round was followed by a second-round multiplex PCR, then size selection and purification. Through fastp at Q25 and MiXCR, TCRdb rebuilt clones from the public reads, retaining in-frame beta chains. Records with the same CDR3 protein are collapsed into one entry carrying the most frequent genes and DNA. The sample table contains around 590,000 distinct CDR3 sequences; only one count was recorded for less than 45% of them. The ten most abundant clones make up about 4% of the sample.

Sequenced material: peripheral blood or thyroid tissue (not recorded which). The source is an adult man with Graves' hyperthyroidism.

This rearrangement joins TRBV10-3 to TRBJ2-2; D unresolved. Germline assignment: CDR1 ENHRY and CDR2 SYGVKD. The CDR3 runs to 13 residues. Deletions cut 2 bases from V and 8 bases from J, with 9 bases between. The CDR3: CAISERVTGELFF. The CDR3 DNA follows: TGTGCCATCAGTGAGAGGGTTACAGGGGAGCTGTTTTTT.

A word on this clonotype: The germline gene is not matched at one end of the junction; a read error may be the cause. This rearrangement joins TRBV4-2 to TRBJ1-4; weak D call: TRBD1 (5 bases). The germline V gene has CDR1 LGHNA and CDR2 YNFKEQ. CDR3 length: 15 amino acids. The CDR3 DNA reads as TGTGCCAGCGGCCAAGATGGCCAGGGTGGGGAAAAACTGTTTTTT. The encoded protein is CASGQDGQGGEKLFF.

In its sample, this clonotype was seen a few times. The rearrangement joins TRBV2 to TRBJ2-5, with a possible D match to TRBD1 (5 bases). V was pared by 5 bases and J by 5 bases, with 24 bases between. The CDR3 is made up of 17 amino acids. The germline CDR1 and CDR2 sequences are SNHLY and FYNNEI. CDR3 coding DNA: TGTGCCAGCAGTTCGAACGAAGGGTGGACATTGGGGGAGACCCAGTACTTC. Protein sequence: CASSSNEGWTLGETQYF.

Remarks on this clonotype: The DNA is left out, because the CDR3 cannot be placed on it with certainty; the CDR3 is given as TCRdb lists it. This chain uses TRBV7-9 with TRBJ1-4; TRBD1 was called by the table and not checked on the DNA. Germline values: CDR1 SEHNR, CDR2 FQNEAQ (reference sequence). Inclusive of both ends, the CDR3 amounts to 15 amino acids. CDR3 residues: CASSLAAIGRENCFF.

The rearrangement links TRBV10-3 to TRBJ1-2; the D is unclear. Trimming took off 4 bases at V and 12 bases at J, with 30 bases between the two ends. This CDR3 has 17 residues. Per germline, CDR1 ENHRY and CDR2 SYGVKD. CDR3 protein: CAISGLDLRGRISGNTF. The CDR3, as DNA: TGTGCCATCAGTGGCCTGGACCTCAGAGGCCGTATCTCTGGAAACACCTTC.

This clonotype showed up many times. The chain uses TRBV20-1 and TRBJ2-7; unclear D gene. Per germline, CDR1 DFQATT and CDR2 SNEGSKA (reference sequence). V was shortened by 6 bases and J by 5 bases, with 20 bases between the two germline ends. The CDR3 has 14 residues. The CDR3 spells CSASPQAVGNEQYF. The DNA for the CDR3 is TGCAGTGCCAGCCCCCAGGCAGTAGGGAACGAGCAGTACTTC.

The count of this clonotype is one. The CDR3 nucleotides are TGTGCTAGTGGTTTGGAGTTGGGGGGTGGTGAGCAGTTCTTC. Protein product: CASGLELGGGEQFF. The chain employs TRBV12-5 and TRBJ2-5; TRBD2 is a possible D gene (6 bases). The J call is doubtful: the DNA matches TRBJ2-1 better. The CDR3 loop spans 14 amino acids. Looked up from germline, CDR1 is LGHNT and CDR2 is FRNRAP.

This clonotype came up once. The chain carries TRBV10-3 and TRBJ2-7; possible D gene TRBD2, 5 bases. CDR1 ENHRY and CDR2 SYGVKD come from the germline V gene. Between the trimmed V and J ends, which lost 3 bases and 2 bases, there was a span of 11 bases. The CDR3 runs to 14 residues. The CDR3 DNA reads TGTGCCATCAGTGACCAGCGGTCTACCTACGAGCAGTACTTC. Amino acids: CAISDQRSTYEQYF.